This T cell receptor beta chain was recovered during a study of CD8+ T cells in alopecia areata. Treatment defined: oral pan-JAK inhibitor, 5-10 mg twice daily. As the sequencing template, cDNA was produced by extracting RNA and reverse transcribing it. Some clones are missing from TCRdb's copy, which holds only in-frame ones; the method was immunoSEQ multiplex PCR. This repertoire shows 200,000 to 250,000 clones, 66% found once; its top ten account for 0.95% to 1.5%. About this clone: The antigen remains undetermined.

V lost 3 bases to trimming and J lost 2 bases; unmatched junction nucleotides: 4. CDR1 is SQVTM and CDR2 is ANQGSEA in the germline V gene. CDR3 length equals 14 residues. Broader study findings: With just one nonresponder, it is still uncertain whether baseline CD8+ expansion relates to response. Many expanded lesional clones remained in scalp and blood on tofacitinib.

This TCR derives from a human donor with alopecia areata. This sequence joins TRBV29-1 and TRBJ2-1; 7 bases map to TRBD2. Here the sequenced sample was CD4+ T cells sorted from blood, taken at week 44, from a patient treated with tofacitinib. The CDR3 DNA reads TGCAGCGTTGATCCGGGACTACCCTACAATGAGCAGTTCTTC. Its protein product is CSVDPGLPYNEQFF.